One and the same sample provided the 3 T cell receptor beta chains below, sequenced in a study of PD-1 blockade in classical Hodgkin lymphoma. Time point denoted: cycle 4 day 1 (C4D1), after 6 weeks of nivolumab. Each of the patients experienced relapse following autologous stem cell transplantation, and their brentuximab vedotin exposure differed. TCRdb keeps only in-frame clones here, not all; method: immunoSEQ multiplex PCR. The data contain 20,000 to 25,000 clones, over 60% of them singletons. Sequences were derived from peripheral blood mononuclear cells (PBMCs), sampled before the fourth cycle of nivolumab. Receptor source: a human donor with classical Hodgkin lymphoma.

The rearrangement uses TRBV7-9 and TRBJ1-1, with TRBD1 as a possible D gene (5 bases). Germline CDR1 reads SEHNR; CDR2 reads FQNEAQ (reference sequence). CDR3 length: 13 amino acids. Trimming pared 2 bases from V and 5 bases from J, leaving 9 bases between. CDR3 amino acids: CASSLMQGTEAFF. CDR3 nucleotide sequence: TGTGCCAGCAGCTTAATGCAGGGAACTGAAGCTTTCTTT.

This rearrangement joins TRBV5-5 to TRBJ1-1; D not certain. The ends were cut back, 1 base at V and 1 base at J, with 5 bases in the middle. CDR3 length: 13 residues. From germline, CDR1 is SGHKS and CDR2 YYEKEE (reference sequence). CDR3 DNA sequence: TGTGCCAGCAGCTTGTGGGGGAACACTGAAGCTTTCTTT. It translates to CASSLWGNTEAFF. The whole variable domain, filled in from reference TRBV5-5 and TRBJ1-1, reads DAGVTQSPTHLIKTRGQQVTLRCSPISGHKSVSWYQQVLGQGPQFIFQYYEKEERGRGNFPDRFSARQFPNYSSELNVNALLLGDSALYLCASSLWGNTEAFFGQGTRLTVV.

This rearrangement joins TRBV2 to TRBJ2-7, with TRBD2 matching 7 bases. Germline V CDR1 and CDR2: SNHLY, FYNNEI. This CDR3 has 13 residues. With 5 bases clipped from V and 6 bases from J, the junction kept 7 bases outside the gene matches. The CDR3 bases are TGTGCCAGCAGTAACCGACTAGCCAGCGAGCAGTACTTC. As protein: CASSNRLASEQYF. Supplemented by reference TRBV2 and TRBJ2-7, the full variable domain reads EPEVTQTPSHQVTQMGQEVILRCVPISNHLYFYWYRQILGQKVEFLVSFYNNEISEKSEIFDDQFSVERPDGSNFTLKIRSTKLEDSAMYFCASSNRLASEQYFGPGTRLTVT.